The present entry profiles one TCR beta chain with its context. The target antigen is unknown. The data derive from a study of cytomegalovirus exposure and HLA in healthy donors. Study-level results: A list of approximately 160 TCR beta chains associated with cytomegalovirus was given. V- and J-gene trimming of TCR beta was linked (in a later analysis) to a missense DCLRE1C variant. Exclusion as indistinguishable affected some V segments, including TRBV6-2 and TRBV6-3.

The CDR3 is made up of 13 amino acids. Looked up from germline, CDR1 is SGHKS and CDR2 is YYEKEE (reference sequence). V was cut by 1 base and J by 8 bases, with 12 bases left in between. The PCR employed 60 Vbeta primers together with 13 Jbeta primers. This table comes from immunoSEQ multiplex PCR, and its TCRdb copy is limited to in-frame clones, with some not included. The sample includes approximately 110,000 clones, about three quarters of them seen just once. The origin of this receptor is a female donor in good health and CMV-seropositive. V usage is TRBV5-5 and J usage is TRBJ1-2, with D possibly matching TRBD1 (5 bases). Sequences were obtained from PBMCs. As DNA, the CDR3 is TGTGCCAGCAGCTTGACGGGACTTGGGGGCTACACCTTC. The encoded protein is CASSLTGLGGYTF.